This TCR beta chain was captured in a study of CD8 T cells in Susac syndrome. Per the germline V gene, CDR1 is MNHEY and CDR2 is SMNVEV (reference sequence). Trimming cost V 5 bases and J 4 bases, with 11 bases left between them. CDR3 length: 13 amino acids. It was with random hexamers that 0.5 to 1 ug RNA was reverse transcribed. Amplification of the TCR beta CDR3 was carried out by immunoSEQ multiplex PCR, which spanned a total of 54 Vbeta and 13 Jbeta segments. Each CDR3 protein gets one entry after TCRdb re-called the immunoSEQ multiplex PCR reads with MiXCR. The profile covers approximately 130,000 distinct CDR3 sequences, with roughly 89% appearing a single time and 0.24% taken by the ten largest. CD8+ and CD4+ T cells from blood underwent TCR beta sequencing, which was carried out in a high-throughput format.

The sample comprised CD8+ T cells from PBMCs. The sequence came from a human donor with multiple sclerosis. V and J are TRBV27 and TRBJ1-2, with a possible D match to TRBD1 (6 bases). CDR3 protein: CASSPGQSYGYTF. DNA of the CDR3: TGTGCCAGCAGTCCCGGACAGTCCTATGGCTACACCTTC.